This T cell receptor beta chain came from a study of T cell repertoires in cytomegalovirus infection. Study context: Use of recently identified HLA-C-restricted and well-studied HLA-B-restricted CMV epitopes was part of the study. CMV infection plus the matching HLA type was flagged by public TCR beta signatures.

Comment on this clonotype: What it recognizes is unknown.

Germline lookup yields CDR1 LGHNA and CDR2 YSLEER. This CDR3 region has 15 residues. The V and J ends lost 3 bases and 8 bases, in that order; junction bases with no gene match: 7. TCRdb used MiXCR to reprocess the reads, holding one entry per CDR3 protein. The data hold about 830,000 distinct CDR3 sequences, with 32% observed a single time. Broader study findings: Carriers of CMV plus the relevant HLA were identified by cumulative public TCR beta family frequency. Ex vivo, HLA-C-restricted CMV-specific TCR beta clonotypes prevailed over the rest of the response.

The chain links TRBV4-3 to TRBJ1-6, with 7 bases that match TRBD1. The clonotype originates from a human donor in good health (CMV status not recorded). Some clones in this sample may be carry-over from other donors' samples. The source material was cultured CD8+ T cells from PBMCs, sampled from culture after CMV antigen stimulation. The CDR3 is CASSQNRGSYSPLHF. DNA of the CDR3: TGCGCCAGCAGCCAGAACAGGGGCTCTTATTCACCCCTCCACTTT.